The T cell receptor (beta chain) described here comes from a study of cytomegalovirus exposure and HLA in healthy donors. This clone was recorded a few times. 60 Vbeta and 13 Jbeta primers were used in PCR. Libraries were prepared by immunoSEQ multiplex PCR; TCRdb keeps only in-frame clonotypes and omits some of them. The sample holds approximately 110,000 clones, roughly 14% seen once. V lost 2 bases and J lost 6, with 11 bases in between. Germline loops: CDR1 PRHDT, CDR2 FYEKMQ (reference sequence). This CDR3 spans 14 amino acids. This TCR derives from a woman younger than 30 in good health and CMV-seronegative. The specimen sequenced was PBMCs. This rearrangement joins TRBV13 to TRBJ1-5; maybe TRBD1 (6 bases). CDR3 nucleotide sequence: TGTGCCAGCAGCTTACAGGGGCGTACTCAGCCCCAGCATTTT. Its translation is CASSLQGRTQPQHF.